Listed here are 25 T cell receptor beta chains from one sample, sequenced in a study of blood T cell repertoires in COVID-19. The method was immunoSEQ multiplex PCR; TCRdb's version includes in-frame clones alone and lacks a portion of them. In the table there are 110,000 to 150,000 clones, around 81% of which are singletons. The sample consisted of PBMCs or T cells enriched from blood (not recorded which). Receptors originate from a woman in her forties who had recovered from COVID-19.

The chain joins TRBV3-1 (or the pseudogene TRBV3-2) to TRBJ2-7; 14 bases are shared with TRBD2. Germline CDR1 reads LGHDT; CDR2 reads YNNKEL (reference sequence). V was clipped by 6 bases and J by 7 bases; unmatched bases: 8. The CDR3 has 15 residues. CDR3 amino acids: CASSRGTSGSEEQYF. CDR3 DNA sequence: TGTGCCAGCAGTCGCGGGACTAGCGGGAGTGAGGAGCAGTACTTC.

This clone has a single count. The chain joins TRBV19 to TRBJ1-2; D possibly corresponds to TRBD1 (5 bases). The CDR3 is 12 residues long. Trimming took off 4 bases at V and 5 bases at J, with 8 bases between the two ends. In germline, CDR1 is LNHDA, CDR2 SQIVND (reference sequence). For the CDR3, the DNA is TGTGCCAGTAGTAAAGACAGATATGGCTACACCTTC. Its translation is CASSKDRYGYTF. The complete variable domain, with remaining parts taken from reference TRBV19 and TRBJ1-2, reads DGGITQSPKYLFRKEGQNVTLSCEQNLNHDAMYWYRQDPGQGLRLIYYSQIVNDFQKGDIAEGYSVSREKKESFPLTVTSAQKNPTAFYLCASSKDRYGYTFGSGTRLTVV.

The genes are TRBV19 and TRBJ2-1, with unresolved D. The CDR3 runs 16 residues. The germline CDR1 and CDR2 sequences are LNHDA and SQIVND (reference sequence). V lost 5 bases, J lost 0 bases, and 14 bases lay in between. This chain's CDR3 is CASSPGIGVSYNEQFF. The CDR3 DNA reads as TGTGCCAGTAGTCCCGGTATCGGAGTCTCCTACAATGAGCAGTTCTTC.

This rearrangement joins TRBV3-1 (or the pseudogene TRBV3-2) to TRBJ2-7, with D perhaps matching TRBD2 (5 bases). The CDR3 totals 15 residues. V lost 5 bases and J lost 2, with 16 bases in between. Germline CDR1 LGHDT, CDR2 YNNKEL (reference sequence). CDR3 sequence (DNA): TGTGCCAGCAGCTCAAGGGAGATTAGTCCCTACGAGCAGTACTTC. Translated: CASSSREISPYEQYF.

The V call is TRBV5-1, the J call TRBJ2-7, with 10 positions matching TRBD2. Germline V gene lookup returns CDR1 SGHRS and CDR2 YFSETQ. This CDR3 is 16 amino acids long. After removal of 5 bases from V and 6 bases from J, the junction contained 14 bases not matched to a gene. The DNA for the CDR3 is TGCGCCAGCAGTTGGAGACTAGCGGGCCCGGGGGCCGAGCAGTACTTC. This translates into CASSWRLAGPGAEQYF.

J is TRBJ2-3 and V is TRBV2; D might be TRBD2 (5 bases). The V end lost 5 bases, the J end lost 4 bases, and 16 bases lay between the germline ends. The CDR3 runs to 15 residues. Germline lookup yields CDR1 SNHLY and CDR2 FYNNEI. The CDR3 protein is CASSSYSVSADTQYF. The CDR3, as DNA: TGTGCCAGCAGTAGTTATAGCGTTAGTGCAGATACGCAGTATTTT.

The chain has TRBV18 and TRBJ2-5; no definite D call. The length of the CDR3 is 13 residues. Germline V gene data show CDR1 as KGHSH and CDR2 as LQKENI. Deletions cut 0 bases from V and 5 bases from J, with 7 bases between. CDR3 DNA sequence: TGTGCCAGCTCACCACCGTTTTCGGAGACCCAGTACTTC. It translates to CASSPPFSETQYF.

V gene TRBV7-9 combines with J gene TRBJ2-5; D is undetermined. Per germline, CDR1 SEHNR and CDR2 FQNEAQ (reference sequence). The ends were cut back, 1 base at V and 2 bases at J, with 8 bases in the middle. This CDR3 has 14 amino acids. CDR3 in amino acids: CASSLVSEQETQYF. DNA for the CDR3: TGTGCCAGCAGCTTAGTCTCCGAGCAAGAGACCCAGTACTTC.

On this clone itself: Other DNA sequences from this sample encode an identical CDR3 as well. The chain joins TRBV6-5 to TRBJ2-1, with TRBD2 matching 8 bases. The germline gives CDR1 MNHEY, CDR2 SVGAGI. This CDR3 is 15 amino acids long. Trimming cost V 3 bases and J 6 bases; bases outside gene matches: 7. This CDR3 is CASSYSAGVGNEQFF. The CDR3 nucleotides are TGTGCCAGCAGTTATTCAGCGGGAGTAGGCAATGAGCAGTTCTTC.

The V call is TRBV2, the J call TRBJ1-1, with D possibly matching TRBD1 (5 bases). Trimming pared 8 bases from V and 4 bases from J, leaving 14 bases between. The CDR3 covers 13 residues. The germline V gene has CDR1 SNHLY and CDR2 FYNNEI. The CDR3 DNA reads as TGTGCCAGCTATGGGGGGGTCGGCACTGAAGCTTTCTTT. It yields the protein CASYGGVGTEAFF.

The genes are TRBV30 and TRBJ2-2; 9 bases are a match to TRBD2. Losses at the gene ends were 3 bases for V and 9 bases for J; bases not matched to a gene: 23. Germline V gives CDR1 GTSNPN, CDR2 SVGIG (reference sequence). CDR3 length: 19 amino acids. The CDR3 region has the DNA TGTGCCTGGAGGCCCAACGTCGTAGCGGGAGTAATGCAGTCCCGGGAGCTGTTTTTT. Translating it yields CAWRPNVVAGVMQSRELFF.

The rearrangement joins TRBV27 to TRBJ1-4; 8 bases fit TRBD1. With V trimmed by 8 bases and J by 5 bases, 7 bases remained unmatched. CDR1 is MNHEY and CDR2 is SMNVEV in the germline V gene (reference sequence). This CDR3 spans 14 amino acids. CDR3 sequence (DNA): TGTGCCAGCCTAAAGACAGGGGCAAATGAAAAACTGTTTTTT. It specifies CASLKTGANEKLFF.

The rearrangement joins TRBV20-1 to TRBJ1-2; D is ambiguous. Germline V gene sequence: CDR1 DFQATT, CDR2 SNEGSKA (reference sequence). The CDR3 consists of 11 residues. V shed 4 bases and J shed 4 bases, with 7 bases lying between them. The CDR3 sequence is CSANTVYGYTF. The CDR3 coding sequence is TGCAGTGCTAACACAGTCTATGGCTACACCTTC.

This chain connects TRBV7-9 to TRBJ1-1; a possible D gene is TRBD1 (6 bases). From germline, CDR1 is SEHNR and CDR2 FQNEAQ (reference sequence). V lost 4 bases and J lost 0, with 15 bases in between. This CDR3 has 16 residues. In nucleotides, the CDR3 is TGTGCCAGCAGCTCCCCGACAGGACTCTTGAACACTGAAGCTTTCTTT. This encodes CASSSPTGLLNTEAFF.

The chain combines TRBV7-6 with TRBJ2-7; TRBD2 agrees at 7 bases. The CDR3 loop spans 15 amino acids. Germline CDR1 SGHVS, CDR2 FNYEAQ. V shed 1 base, J shed 3 bases, and the junction held 6 bases outside the gene matches. The chain's CDR3 is CASSLGGGEGYEQYF. The CDR3 coding sequence is TGTGCCAGCAGCTTAGGGGGTGGGGAGGGCTACGAGCAGTACTTC.

This rearrangement joins TRBV5-1 to TRBJ1-1, with TRBD1 identical over 8 bases. V trimming: 0 bases; J trimming: 6 bases; junction bases outside the gene matches: 7. The CDR3 has 15 amino acids. Germline V gives CDR1 SGHRS, CDR2 YFSETQ. CDR3: CASSLDLTGDAEAFF. The CDR3 DNA reads TGCGCCAGCAGCTTGGACCTGACAGGGGACGCTGAAGCTTTCTTT. The variable domain in full, completed from reference TRBV5-1 and TRBJ1-1, reads KAGVTQTPRYLIKTRGQQVTLSCSPISGHRSVSWYQQTPGQGLQFLFEYFSETQRNKGNFPGRFSGRQFSNSRSEMNVSTLELGDSALYLCASSLDLTGDAEAFFGQGTRLTVV.

As to this clone: Other DNA sequences of this sample code for an identical CDR3. The chain carries TRBV7-9 and TRBJ2-1; 7 bases line up with TRBD2. This CDR3 contains 15 residues. The J segment lost 0 bases and the V segment lost 5 bases, leaving 4 bases of the junction unmatched. Germline values: CDR1 SEHNR, CDR2 FQNEAQ (reference sequence). The chain's CDR3 is CASSPSGSSYNEQFF. As DNA, the CDR3 is TGTGCCAGCAGCCCTAGCGGAAGCTCCTACAATGAGCAGTTCTTC.

The chain uses TRBV6-5 and TRBJ2-3; perhaps TRBD1 as D (5 bases). Trimming left V 5 bases short and J 14 bases short, with 17 bases between. Germline lookup yields CDR1 MNHEY and CDR2 SVGAGI. The CDR3 runs to 12 residues. The CDR3 DNA is TGTGCCAGCAGTCTAGGGGTGGACACACGGTATTTT. It encodes CASSLGVDTRYF.

The V gene is TRBV18, the J gene TRBJ1-1; 9 bases match TRBD1. The germline V gene has CDR1 KGHSH and CDR2 LQKENI. With V trimmed by 5 bases and J by 4 bases, 8 bases remained unmatched. The CDR3 has 15 amino acids. The CDR3 region has the DNA TGTGCCAGCTCAACAGGACAGGGGAGGGTCACTGAAGCTTTCTTT. Translated: CASSTGQGRVTEAFF.

The chain combines TRBV30 with TRBJ2-2; a weak D match, TRBD1 (5 bases). V was shortened by 1 base and J by 3 bases, with 15 bases between the two germline ends. Looked up from germline, CDR1 is GTSNPN and CDR2 is SVGIG (reference sequence). This CDR3 is 16 amino acids long. DNA for the CDR3: TGTGCCTGGAGTGGCTATGTAACCAGGGACACCGGGGAGCTGTTTTTT. Protein: CAWSGYVTRDTGELFF.

The CDR3 bases are TGTGCCAGCAGTGGGGGCGGATCAGTGGCTTTCTTT. Translated: CASSGGGSVAFF. V and J are TRBV2 and TRBJ1-1, with D possibly TRBD1 on 5 matching bases. CDR3 length: 12 residues. Germline values: CDR1 SNHLY, CDR2 FYNNEI. Trimming left V 4 bases short and J 11 bases short, with 14 bases between.

This chain joins TRBV3-1 (or the pseudogene TRBV3-2) and TRBJ2-1, with D hard to call. This CDR3 comprises 14 residues. The V gene lost 2 bases and the J gene lost 8 bases, with 13 bases spanning the gap. CDR1 is LGHDT, CDR2 YNNKEL, per germline (reference sequence). The CDR3 loop reads CASSQLYGVHEQFF. In DNA, the CDR3 is TGTGCCAGCAGCCAATTATACGGAGTCCATGAGCAGTTCTTC.

The gene calls are TRBV6-1 and TRBJ1-6, with D hard to call. V was pared by 1 base and J by 5 bases, with 15 bases between. This CDR3 spans 17 amino acids. Germline V gene data show CDR1 as MNHNS and CDR2 as SASEGT. Here the CDR3 reads CASSEGVPGFHNSPLHF. In DNA form, the CDR3 reads TGTGCCAGCAGTGAAGGTGTACCGGGATTCCATAATTCACCCCTCCACTTT.

This chain uses TRBV5-1 with TRBJ1-1; 7 bases line up with TRBD1. The CDR3 runs 15 residues. Germline-derived CDR1 and CDR2 are SGHRS and YFSETQ. V lost 4 bases, J lost 2 bases, and 8 bases stayed unmatched. The CDR3 sequence: CASSQQGSGNTEAFF. Written as DNA, the CDR3 is TGCGCCAGCAGCCAACAGGGGAGTGGTAACACTGAAGCTTTCTTT.

The rearrangement uses TRBV5-1 and TRBJ1-2; 8 bases are a match to TRBD1. J was trimmed by 5 bases and V by 0 bases; bases with no gene match: 6. Germline V CDR1 and CDR2: SGHRS, YFSETQ. This CDR3 has 15 residues. The CDR3 loop is CASSLEQGVGYGYTF. CDR3 coding DNA: TGCGCCAGCAGCTTGGAACAGGGGGTGGGTTATGGCTACACCTTC. Variable domain in full (rest from reference TRBV5-1 and TRBJ1-2): KAGVTQTPRYLIKTRGQQVTLSCSPISGHRSVSWYQQTPGQGLQFLFEYFSETQRNKGNFPGRFSGRQFSNSRSEMNVSTLELGDSALYLCASSLEQGVGYGYTFGSGTRLTVV.